Listed below are T cell receptor beta chains from one sample, sequenced in a study of regulatory T cells in long-lasting Graves disease. Using its own MiXCR run on the multiplex PCR reads, TCRdb lists one record per CDR3 protein. The sample consists of a few hundred thousand distinct CDR3 sequences, about 20% of them appearing once. The sequenced sample was peripheral blood mononuclear cells (PBMCs), obtained when the disease was refractory, from a patient treated with antithyroid drugs. Every receptor here comes from a female donor with Graves disease. The CDR3 runs from the conserved cysteine through the conserved F or W.

v_call,j_call,cdr3_aa
TRBV7-9,TRBJ1-2,CASSLAAVTYGYTF
TRBV4-2,TRBJ1-2,CASSQDSSGRVGQLRYGYTF
TRBV9,TRBJ1-3,CASHNEGLNGNTIYF
TRBV6-6,TRBJ1-2,CASSYSVEQGHGYTF
TRBV18,TRBJ2-2,CASSPRGVGTGELFF
TRBV2,TRBJ1-2,CASSEGGFYGYTF
TRBV20-1,TRBJ2-7,CSAREPGPLYEQYF
TRBV10-3,TRBJ2-7,CAISEDSYEQYF
TRBV6-1,TRBJ1-1,CASRTGGRRAFF
TRBV29-1,TRBJ2-2,CSGGQGDGELFF
TRBV28,TRBJ2-2,CASSTTGLRANTGELFF
TRBV28,TRBJ1-4,CASSMTGGEEVWEKLFF
TRBV5-1,TRBJ2-7,CASSFTLSGEQYF
TRBV20-1,TRBJ2-3,CSARTSGSTDTQYF
TRBV15,TRBJ2-7,CATSRDTGTHEQYF
TRBV6-1,TRBJ1-5,CASSGGPNQPQHF
TRBV7-6,TRBJ2-7,CASSLAPGQSSSYEQYF
TRBV29-1,TRBJ1-1,CSVQDRALF
TRBV30,TRBJ1-1,CVWSVLGGREAFF
TRBV6-1,TRBJ2-2,CASKPGSFFTGELFF
TRBV20-1,TRBJ2-7,CSASIQGAYEQYF
TRBV19,TRBJ2-3,CASSMRRGGRDTQYF
TRBV3-1,TRBJ1-6,CASSPRGMSSPLHF
TRBV10-3,TRBJ1-1,CAIKTEGNTETFF
TRBV7-2,TRBJ2-5,CASSLAREKAGGPVETQYF
TRBV28,TRBJ1-2,CASSIGTNYGYTF
TRBV28,TRBJ2-4,CASSPTASVIQYF
TRBV27,TRBJ1-1,CASSLLPGENTEAFF
TRBV7-3,TRBJ2-5,CASSERNGETQYF
TRBV20-1,TRBJ2-5,CSASSERGQETQYF
TRBV24-1,TRBJ1-2,CATSDLDEVYTF
TRBV12-3/TRBV12-4,TRBJ2-1,CASSFRLAGGQIVDEQFF
TRBV28,TRBJ1-1,CASSFDRARTEAFF
TRBV6-1,TRBJ1-6,CASSDDRRGPLHF
TRBV7-2,TRBJ2-5,CASSRQTSGETQYF
TRBV20-1,TRBJ2-7,CSATGVRASSSYEQYF
TRBV7-2,TRBJ2-7,CASSPYTKSDEQYF
TRBV7-2,TRBJ1-2,CASSKTGGSNYGYTF
TRBV6-1,TRBJ2-5,CASSEGRTSLWQETQYF
TRBV28,TRBJ2-5,CASSPTGVETQYF
TRBV13,TRBJ1-6,CASSGSGPLHF
TRBV3-1,TRBJ1-6,CASSQAQGSYNSPLHF
TRBV3-1,TRBJ2-2,CASSPRQGWAGELFF
TRBV30,TRBJ1-2,CAWSGGQGGYGYTF
TRBV12-3/TRBV12-4,TRBJ1-1,CASRRVQDTEAFF
TRBV7-8,TRBJ1-2,CASSFLIWGPNPHYGYTF
TRBV25-1,TRBJ1-2,CASSRDRVGYTF
TRBV7-2,TRBJ1-5,CASSPQTGEKDQPQHF
TRBV28,TRBJ2-1,CASSYRDYNEQFF
TRBV27,TRBJ2-7,CASSATGPYEQYF
TRBV30,TRBJ2-5,CARDRGGRETQYF
TRBV6-6,TRBJ1-1,CASSYSGSSGTEAFF
TRBV6-1,TRBJ1-4,CASRSWDATNEKLFF
TRBV11-2,TRBJ2-7,CASSLDIGVSGRGQYF